Here is one T cell receptor (beta chain) with its context. CDR3 length: 14 amino acids. Per germline, CDR1 LNHNV and CDR2 YYDKDF (reference sequence). V shed 5 bases and J 5 bases; nucleotides not matched to a gene: 7. This sample was taken from a study of blood T cell repertoires in COVID-19. Turning to the study itself: Spain, Italy and the United States supplied samples that represented acute and convalescent COVID-19. The cDNA or gDNA used as material had been derived from T cells, B-cell-depleted T cells, or PBMCs.

Original processing methods: Researchers report that nucleated cell counts were estimated from reference gene primer amplification. The repertoire was sequenced with immunoSEQ multiplex PCR; TCRdb's copy has only in-frame clones and lacks some. Clonal size and the V and J genes are those of that table, whereas D and trimming came from the DNA. The table lists roughly 100,000 clones, over 80% of them singletons. The sample taken for sequencing was peripheral blood. This sequence originates from a woman aged 50 to 60 in a cohort sampled during active COVID-19. The chain is built from TRBV15 and TRBJ2-3; 7 bases agree with TRBD1. The CDR3 here is CATSDGTGVDTQYF. The DNA of the CDR3 is TGTGCCACCAGCGACGGAACAGGGGTAGATACGCAGTATTTT.